This T cell receptor (beta chain) is from a study of blood T cell repertoires in COVID-19. In the study overall: Acute-phase and convalescent COVID-19 samples originated in the United States, Italy and Spain. In each case, the material was cDNA or gDNA derived from T cells, B-cell-depleted T cells, or PBMCs.

Trimming removed 4 bases at V and 0 bases at J, with 16 bases between. From germline, CDR1 is SGHTA and CDR2 FQGTGA. The length of the CDR3 is 18 residues. In the study's own analysis: Reference gene primer amplification yielded estimated nucleated cell counts. Only in-frame clones appear in the TCRdb table, and some are missing; sequencing was by immunoSEQ multiplex PCR. V and J calls and clone size are as listed in that table; D and trimming were resolved from the DNA. The sample includes approximately 360,000 clones, 90% of them seen just once. V is TRBV7-3 and J is TRBJ2-6; D is perhaps TRBD2 (6 bases). Sequences were obtained from peripheral blood. The TCR sequence derives from a man between 18 and 35 years old with active or convalescent COVID-19. The CDR3 loop reads CASSSPSGLLSGANVLTF. As DNA, the CDR3 is TGTGCCAGCAGCTCCCCGTCGGGACTCCTCTCTGGGGCCAACGTCCTGACTTTC.